Detailed here is one T cell receptor beta chain. This specimen belongs to a study of cytomegalovirus exposure and HLA in healthy donors. The PCR was carried out with 60 Vbeta primers and 13 Jbeta primers. Sequencing used immunoSEQ multiplex PCR; TCRdb keeps in-frame clones, though not all of them. The profile covers fewer than 200,000 clones, with around 82% appearing a single time and around 2.2% taken by the ten largest. The CDR3 has 15 residues. Germline V gene data show CDR1 as MNHNS and CDR2 as SASEGT. The specimen sequenced was PBMCs. This clonotype originated in a man aged 55 to 70 in good health and CMV-seronegative. This rearrangement joins TRBV6-1 to TRBJ2-5; D perhaps matches TRBD2 (6 bases). The DNA matches TRBJ2-7 better at its end, which makes the J call doubtful. The CDR3 region is CASTRLVSPQYEQYF. Here the CDR3 DNA reads TGTGCCAGCACCAGACTAGTATCTCCCCAGTACGAGCAGTACTTC.